These T cell receptor beta chains were read from a single sample in a study of spatial heterogeneity in lung cancer. TCRdb redid the calling of the 5' RACE reads with MiXCR, one entry per CDR3 protein. This sample carries roughly 25,000 distinct CDR3 sequences, 9.5% to 15% of them seen once, and the ten largest clones take 25%. The sequencing used PBMCs, collected at surgery. All receptors derive from a female donor with early-stage non-small cell lung cancer. Each CDR3 is given without its conserved first and last residue.

j_gene,v_gene,CDR3aa
TRBJ1-1,TRBV7-6,ASSIQGSTEAF
TRBJ2-7,TRBV11-3,ASSLGGSSYEQY
TRBJ2-5,TRBV7-9,ASSLSPPGNPQETQY
TRBJ2-6,TRBV25-1,ASSEVLSGANVLT
TRBJ2-7,TRBV6-6,ASSYLGGQSYEQY
TRBJ2-5,TRBV4-3,ASSQDLAAGSGGTQY
TRBJ2-1,TRBV12-3/TRBV12-4,ASSGGDEQF
TRBJ1-4,TRBV20-1,SAMDGGLGNEKLF
TRBJ1-2,TRBV7-8,ASSLGGSGLSGYT
TRBJ2-2,TRBV27,ASSWGQATGELF
TRBJ2-7,TRBV29-1,SVTESSSYEQY
TRBJ1-5,TRBV7-9,ASSTGTQPQH
TRBJ2-2,TRBV24-1,ATSDFPESGELF
TRBJ1-1,TRBV18,ASSPPDLGQTNTEAF
TRBJ2-1,TRBV5-1,ASSARRSSLNSDEQF
TRBJ1-5,TRBV19,ASRDRDQPQH
TRBJ2-7,TRBV20-1,SARGISGLTYEQY
TRBJ1-5,TRBV30,AWSVLGGQPQH
TRBJ2-3,TRBV5-8,ASSSGRPADTQY
TRBJ2-3,TRBV5-1,ASSLEDRATDTQY
TRBJ2-3,TRBV29-1,SVEGASGGPITDTQY
TRBJ2-2,TRBV19,ASSIVVTGELF
TRBJ2-1,TRBV7-2,ASSGSLAGVKF
TRBJ2-1,TRBV2,ASRRGAGTLSVNEQF
TRBJ1-2,TRBV4-3,ASSQEVAAGYGYT
TRBJ2-7,TRBV28,ASRPTSTFDYEQY
TRBJ2-1,TRBV7-2,ASSQSINEQF